One and the same sample provided the 5 T cell receptor beta chains below, sequenced in a study of T-cell memory formation after mild COVID-19. TCRdb reprocessed the 5' RACE reads with MiXCR, giving one entry per CDR3 protein. The sample has about 350,000 distinct CDR3 sequences; approximately 13% are singletons. The sample taken for sequencing was PBMCs or a T cell subset sorted from them (not recorded which). These receptors were obtained from a man between 18 and 29 years old who had mild COVID-19 (a few samples of this study predate the infection). Cell type and time point are not known.

This clonotype turned up a few times. V is TRBV15 and J is TRBJ2-7, with a weak D call TRBD1 (5 bases). This CDR3 spans 15 amino acids. CDR1 is LNHNV, CDR2 YYDKDF, per germline (reference sequence). Trimming shortened V by 0 bases and J by 2 bases, and 11 bases separated the two germline ends. CDR3 amino acids: CATSRDQGIAYEQYV. CDR3 in DNA: TGTGCCACCAGCAGAGATCAGGGTATTGCCTACGAGCAGTACGTC.

This clonotype was seen only a few times. The chain carries TRBV7-9 and TRBJ1-1; 8 positions match TRBD1. The CDR3 totals 14 residues. The V and J ends lost 4 bases and 6 bases, in that order; junction bases with no gene match: 7. The germline CDR1 and CDR2 sequences are SEHNR and FQNEAQ (reference sequence). CDR3 DNA sequence: TGTGCCAGCAGCTCGGGACAGGCAACTCCTGAAGCTTTCTTT. It encodes CASSSGQATPEAFF.

The chain recombines TRBV6-5 with TRBJ2-7; perhaps TRBD1 as D (5 bases). This CDR3 is built from 13 residues. The V end lost 5 bases, the J end lost 7 bases, and 15 bases lay between the germline ends. Germline CDR1 reads MNHEY; CDR2 reads SVGAGI. CDR3 DNA: TGTGCCAGCAGTCCTGTCAGGGCTGGGGAGCAGTACTTC. This encodes CASSPVRAGEQYF.

This clonotype was found a few times. The CDR3 DNA sequence: TGCGCCAGCAGCTTGTCAGGGCCGGGAGACACTGAAGCTTTCTTT. Translation gives CASSLSGPGDTEAFF. The V call is TRBV5-1, the J call TRBJ1-1; perhaps TRBD1 as D (5 bases). Germline CDR1 SGHRS, CDR2 YFSETQ. Trimming pared 1 base from V and 3 bases from J, leaving 13 bases between. The CDR3 is made up of 15 amino acids.

This clonotype was counted at least ten times. V and J are TRBV4-1 and TRBJ2-1; the D gene is possibly TRBD1 (6 bases). V lost 3 bases and J 0 bases, leaving 9 bases between the germline ends. This CDR3 has 15 amino acids. The germline gives CDR1 MGHRA, CDR2 YSYEKL. The CDR3, as DNA: TGCGCCAGCAGCCACGCAGGGGTCTCCTACAATGAGCAGTTCTTC. Its protein product is CASSHAGVSYNEQFF.